This T cell receptor (beta chain) is drawn from a study of cytomegalovirus exposure and HLA in healthy donors. For the study at large: An early release of data contained 75 million to 100 million unique TCRs, which came from HLA-typed donors.

This CDR3 is built from 13 residues. The V end lost 9 bases, the J end lost 2 bases, and 10 bases lay between the germline ends. The germline gives CDR1 LNHDA, CDR2 SQIVND (reference sequence). PCR amplification relied on 60 Vbeta primers (plus 13 Jbeta primers). Produced via immunoSEQ multiplex PCR; TCRdb's table is partial and in-frame only. The sample carries more than 80,000 clones, 78% recorded once. In the case of this clone: Its antigen is still unknown.

Regarding the study as a whole: The number of N-insertions in an Asian-associated ancestry cluster was reportedly below the roughly 670-donor mean in a later analysis. By a later analysis, the bulk of CMV-associated TCR beta chains appeared HLA-restricted. Reported results showed that the classifier diagnosed cytomegalovirus status with high specificity and sensitivity.

The TCR originated in a man aged 18-30 years in good health and CMV-seropositive. This chain links TRBV19 with TRBJ1-4; D remains ambiguous. The specimen sequenced was PBMCs. Here the CDR3 DNA reads TGTGCCAGCAGCTACAGCACTAATGAAAAACTGTTTTTT. It yields the protein CASSYSTNEKLFF. The full variable domain, completed using reference TRBV19 and TRBJ1-4, is DGGITQSPKYLFRKEGQNVTLSCEQNLNHDAMYWYRQDPGQGLRLIYYSQIVNDFQKGDIAEGYSVSREKKESFPLTVTSAQKNPTAFYLCASSYSTNEKLFFGSGTQLSVL.